The 8 T cell receptor beta chains listed next were all sequenced from one sample in a study of control samples from healthy donors and cancer patients. Sequencing used immunoSEQ multiplex PCR; TCRdb keeps in-frame clones, though not all of them. The sample consists of roughly 80,000 clones, around nine tenths of them appearing once. The sample taken for sequencing was blood. These receptors came from a woman in her fifties or sixties in good health.

J is TRBJ1-2 and V is TRBV19; 7 nucleotides line up with TRBD1. This CDR3 has 15 amino acids. Germline V CDR1 and CDR2: LNHDA, SQIVND (reference sequence). V trimming: 7 bases; J trimming: 3 bases; junction bases outside the gene matches: 11. Here the CDR3 reads CASTEPGTAYYGYTF. In nucleotides, the CDR3 is TGTGCCAGTACCGAACCTGGGACAGCCTACTATGGCTACACCTTC.

The chain combines TRBV19 with TRBJ2-6, with D perhaps TRBD2 (6 bases). V was clipped by 5 bases and J by 4 bases, with 18 bases between them. This CDR3 spans 17 amino acids. Germline loops: CDR1 LNHDA, CDR2 SQIVND (reference sequence). In DNA form, the CDR3 reads TGTGCCAGTAGTCGAGGACGGGGAGGATCGGGGGCCAACGTCCTGACTTTC. Encoded protein: CASSRGRGGSGANVLTF.

This clone was counted between two and nine times. V and J are TRBV29-1 and TRBJ2-1; perhaps TRBD1 as D (6 bases). Trimming took 7 bases from V and 3 from J, leaving 13 bases between them. The CDR3 sequence is 13 residues long. Germline V gives CDR1 SQVTM, CDR2 ANQGSEA. CDR3 in amino acids: CSATGLNYNEQFF. The DNA for the CDR3 is TGCAGCGCTACAGGGCTGAACTACAATGAGCAGTTCTTC.

The V and J genes are TRBV6-1 and TRBJ2-1; D ambiguous. The CDR3 extends over 14 amino acids. CDR1 and CDR2 from the germline V gene are MNHNS and SASEGT. The germline V and J ends were trimmed by 0 bases and 8 bases, with 11 bases remaining between them. CDR3 sequence reads: CASSEALPGYEQFF. As DNA, the CDR3 is TGTGCCAGCAGTGAAGCGCTTCCGGGCTATGAGCAGTTCTTC.

The rearrangement links TRBV20-1 to TRBJ1-5; 7 nucleotides align to TRBD1. The V gene end was trimmed by 3 bases and the J gene end by 7 bases; junction bases not matched to a gene: 3. This CDR3 region has 12 residues. The germline V gene encodes CDR1 DFQATT and CDR2 SNEGSKA (reference sequence). CDR3 in amino acids: CSASQGDQPQHF. CDR3 nucleotides: TGCAGTGCTAGTCAGGGGGACCAGCCCCAGCATTTT.

The rearrangement links TRBV27 to TRBJ1-5, with D possibly matching TRBD1 (6 bases). Germline V gene data show CDR1 as MNHEY and CDR2 as SMNVEV (reference sequence). Trimming shortened V by 10 bases and J by 0 bases, and 13 bases separated the two germline ends. This CDR3 contains 14 residues. The chain's CDR3 is CAKGGRSSNQPQHF. CDR3 in DNA: TGTGCCAAAGGGGGGCGATCTAGCAATCAGCCCCAGCATTTT.

This rearrangement joins TRBV5-5 to TRBJ1-3; D call uncertain. CDR3 length equals 15 residues. Germline-derived CDR1 and CDR2 are SGHKS and YYEKEE (reference sequence). V dropped 2 bases and J dropped 2 bases, with 11 bases sitting between them. The DNA of the CDR3 is TGTGCCAGCAGCTTCGGGGAAATTACTGGAAACACCATATATTTT. Amino acid sequence: CASSFGEITGNTIYF. Variable domain in full (rest from reference TRBV5-5 and TRBJ1-3): DAGVTQSPTHLIKTRGQQVTLRCSPISGHKSVSWYQQVLGQGPQFIFQYYEKEERGRGNFPDRFSARQFPNYSSELNVNALLLGDSALYLCASSFGEITGNTIYFGEGSWLTVV.

This sequence joins TRBV7-9 and TRBJ1-4; 7 bases match TRBD1. Trimming removed 5 bases from V and 1 base from J; junction bases left unmatched: 4. Germline CDR1 is SEHNR and CDR2 is FQNEAQ (reference sequence). This CDR3 is 15 amino acids long. CDR3 sequence (DNA): TGTGCCAGCAGCCCACGGGACAGAACTAATGAAAAACTGTTTTTT. The encoded protein is CASSPRDRTNEKLFF.